What follows are 20 T cell receptor beta chains derived from one specimen sequenced in a study of cytomegalovirus exposure and HLA in healthy donors. In the PCR, 60 Vbeta and 13 Jbeta primers were used. Some clones are missing from TCRdb's copy, which holds only in-frame ones; the method was immunoSEQ multiplex PCR. This table holds about 120,000 clones, roughly 60% found once. The specimen was PBMCs. The receptors stem from a man between 40 and 49 years old in good health and CMV-seropositive.

This clone was observed a few times. The rearrangement links TRBV28 to TRBJ1-1; perhaps TRBD1 as D (6 bases). Germline V gene data show CDR1 as MDHEN and CDR2 as SYDVKM. V gave up 8 bases and J gave up 1 base, with 11 bases separating them. This CDR3 is 13 amino acids long. CDR3 DNA: TGTGCCAGCGGGGGGGCTTGGAACACTGAAGCTTTCTTT. Encoded protein: CASGGAWNTEAFF.

This clone has just a few counts. CDR3 bases: TGTGCCAGCAGTGAAAAAGGGACTAGCGGGGGCCCGTACAATGAGCAGTTCTTC. Its translation: CASSEKGTSGGPYNEQFF. The chain recombines TRBV6-1 with TRBJ2-1; 14 bases map to TRBD2. V gave up 2 bases and J gave up 4 bases; unmatched junction bases: 7. This CDR3 is 18 amino acids long. Per the germline V gene, CDR1 is MNHNS and CDR2 is SASEGT.

V gene TRBV11-3 combines with J gene TRBJ2-1, with 10 bases identical to TRBD2. Germline trimming cut 1 base from V and 3 bases from J; bases unmatched to any gene: 6. Germline CDR1 reads SGHNT; CDR2 reads YENEEA. The CDR3 runs to 17 residues. DNA of the CDR3: TGTGCCAGCAGCTTAGGAGGGACTAGCGCCGGCTACAATGAGCAGTTCTTC. Protein product: CASSLGGTSAGYNEQFF.

This clone was picked up many times. This chain connects TRBV7-9 to TRBJ2-5, with D perhaps matching TRBD2 (6 bases). Per germline, CDR1 SEHNR and CDR2 FQNEAQ (reference sequence). V was cut by 2 bases and J by 3 bases, with 10 bases left in between. This CDR3 region has 14 residues. CDR3 sequence: CASSLSGVEETQYF. The CDR3 nucleotides read TGTGCCAGCAGCTTATCGGGAGTAGAAGAGACCCAGTACTTC.

This clone was counted between two and nine times. This chain connects TRBV7-9 to TRBJ1-1; D might be TRBD1 (6 bases). The V gene lost 6 bases and the J gene lost 1 base, with 9 bases spanning the gap. Germline assignment: CDR1 SEHNR and CDR2 FQNEAQ (reference sequence). The length of the CDR3 is 13 residues. The CDR3 sequence is CASRRGQNTEAFF. Here the CDR3 DNA reads TGTGCCAGCAGACGGGGACAGAACACTGAAGCTTTCTTT.

This chain connects TRBV6-5 to TRBJ2-1, with TRBD2 matching over 9 bases. Germline lookup yields CDR1 MNHEY and CDR2 SVGAGI. This CDR3 contains 16 residues. Unmatched junction bases numbered 3, after V lost 2 bases and J lost 1 base. The CDR3 is CASSYLGLASYNEQFF. The CDR3 DNA reads TGTGCCAGCAGTTACCTGGGACTAGCTTCCTACAATGAGCAGTTCTTC.

This chain links TRBV2 with TRBJ2-7; 9 nucleotides line up with TRBD1. J lost 5 bases, V lost 10 bases, and 9 bases had no gene match. Germline assignment: CDR1 SNHLY and CDR2 FYNNEI. CDR3 length: 13 amino acids. This CDR3 is CATQQGARHEQYF. CDR3 sequence (DNA): TGTGCCACCCAACAGGGGGCGAGACACGAGCAGTACTTC. The whole variable domain, filled in from reference TRBV2 and TRBJ2-7, reads EPEVTQTPSHQVTQMGQEVILRCVPISNHLYFYWYRQILGQKVEFLVSFYNNEISEKSEIFDDQFSVERPDGSNFTLKIRSTKLEDSAMYFCATQQGARHEQYFGPGTRLTVT.

The V gene is TRBV29-1, the J gene TRBJ1-1; D remains ambiguous. The CDR3 consists of 14 residues. Trimming left V 1 base short and J 4 bases short, with 13 bases between. Germline-derived CDR1 and CDR2 are SQVTM and ANQGSEA. In nucleotides, the CDR3 is TGCAGCGTTGAAGCTTCACCAGGATCCACTGAAGCTTTCTTT. This translates into CSVEASPGSTEAFF.

This clone was detected once. The chain employs TRBV5-1 and TRBJ2-5, with TRBD1 as a possible D gene (5 bases). The CDR3 has 14 residues. V lost 6 bases, J lost 6 bases, and 18 bases lay in between. Germline CDR1 SGHRS, CDR2 YFSETQ. CDR3 sequence: CASTVGPARQTQYF. CDR3 nucleotide sequence: TGCGCCAGCACCGTGGGGCCGGCTAGACAGACCCAGTACTTC.

The sample holds a few counts of this clone. The chain has TRBV5-6 and TRBJ1-1; D possibly corresponds to TRBD1 (5 bases). CDR3 length: 18 amino acids. Trimming pared 3 bases from V and 2 bases from J, leaving 23 bases between. CDR1 is SGHDT, CDR2 YYEEEE, per germline. The CDR3 DNA reads TGTGCCAGCAGCTCTCCCAGGTTGAGGTTGACAGTTAACACTGAAGCTTTCTTT. It yields the protein CASSSPRLRLTVNTEAFF.

This clone was seen only a few times. The chain combines TRBV4-1 with TRBJ1-2, with 9 positions matching TRBD1. The V and J ends lost 0 bases and 5 bases, in that order; junction bases with no gene match: 4. Germline CDR1 reads MGHRA; CDR2 reads YSYEKL. The CDR3 runs to 15 residues. CDR3 nucleotide sequence: TGCGCCAGCAGCCAAGAGGGGACAGGGTCATATGGCTACACCTTC. This codes for CASSQEGTGSYGYTF.

The rearrangement uses TRBV6-1 and TRBJ2-1; D is ambiguous. CDR1 MNHNS and CDR2 SASEGT come from the germline V gene. The length of the CDR3 is 14 residues. V was trimmed by 7 bases and J by 7 bases, leaving 17 bases between them. The CDR3 loop reads CASISPRLGNEQFF. The CDR3 coding sequence is TGTGCCAGCATATCTCCCCGTCTCGGGAATGAGCAGTTCTTC.

The genes are TRBV14 and TRBJ2-1; a possible D gene is TRBD1 (5 bases). The CDR3 extends over 15 amino acids. Deletions cut 4 bases from V and 0 bases from J, with 10 bases between. From germline, CDR1 is SGHDN and CDR2 FVKESK. CDR3 amino acids: CASSPLGLSYNEQFF. The CDR3 nucleotides are TGTGCCAGCAGCCCCCTGGGGCTCTCCTACAATGAGCAGTTCTTC. Full variable domain (rest looked up from reference TRBV14 and TRBJ2-1): EAGVTQFPSHSVIEKGQTVTLRCDPISGHDNLYWYRRVMGKEIKFLLHFVKESKQDESGMPNNRFLAERTGGTYSTLKVQPAELEDSGVYFCASSPLGLSYNEQFFGPGTRLTVL.

Only a few counts were recorded for this clone. The chain uses TRBV14 and TRBJ2-6, with 9 nucleotides matching TRBD2. The CDR3 sequence is 18 residues long. V shed 3 bases, J shed 0 bases, and the junction held 6 bases outside the gene matches. The germline gives CDR1 SGHDN, CDR2 FVKESK. CDR3 nucleotides: TGTGCCAGCAGCCACGGCCCAGCGGGGGGCTCTGGGGCCAACGTCCTGACTTTC. It codes for CASSHGPAGGSGANVLTF.

The chain uses TRBV27 and TRBJ1-4; tentative D call: TRBD1 (5 bases). Germline CDR1 MNHEY, CDR2 SMNVEV (reference sequence). CDR3 length: 14 residues. V shed 5 bases and J shed 8 bases, with 15 bases lying between them. The CDR3 sequence is CASSPREGNEKLFF. CDR3 DNA sequence: TGTGCCAGCAGTCCCCGGGAGGGGAACGAAAAACTGTTTTTT.

Here the CDR3 reads CSARQGEGELFF. The CDR3 DNA follows: TGCAGCGCGAGACAGGGCGAGGGGGAGCTGTTTTTT. The chain links TRBV29-1 to TRBJ2-2, with 7 bases aligning to TRBD1. Trimming took 7 bases from V and 8 from J; bases not matched to a gene: 7. This CDR3 has 12 amino acids. Germline CDR1 SQVTM, CDR2 ANQGSEA.

J is TRBJ2-7 and V is TRBV6-1, with 9 bases identical to TRBD2. V dropped 5 bases and J dropped 4; count of bases not matched to a gene: 6. Germline lookup yields CDR1 MNHNS and CDR2 SASEGT. The CDR3 is made up of 14 amino acids. Here the CDR3 reads CASSLQRGAYEQYF. DNA of the CDR3: TGTGCCAGCAGTCTTCAGCGGGGGGCTTACGAGCAGTACTTC.

This clone occurred a few times. The chain combines TRBV2 with TRBJ1-2; D remains unclear. V lost 6 bases and J lost 6, with 17 bases in between. The germline V gene has CDR1 SNHLY and CDR2 FYNNEI. The CDR3 runs to 14 residues. CDR3 region: CASRPLGETHGYTF. In nucleotides, the CDR3 is TGTGCCAGCAGGCCTCTCGGGGAGACCCATGGCTACACCTTC.

This clone was recorded once. This rearrangement joins TRBV6-5 to TRBJ1-2, with D hard to call. The CDR3 runs to 15 residues. CDR1 is MNHEY and CDR2 is SVGAGI in the germline V gene. Trimming cost V 4 bases and J 4 bases, with 16 bases left between them. CDR3 protein: CASSLQTGWGYGYTF. The CDR3 coding sequence is TGTGCCAGCAGTTTACAGACGGGATGGGGCTATGGCTACACCTTC.

As for this clone: The junction does not match germline at one end; this may be a read error. The sample contains more than one DNA sequence encoding this CDR3. This chain uses TRBV7-3 with TRBJ2-3, with 7 bases lining up with TRBD1. CDR1 is SGHTA and CDR2 is FQGTGA in the germline V gene. The CDR3 is made up of 14 amino acids. The CDR3: CASSLTGGTDTQYF. CDR3 bases: TGTGCCAGCAGTTTAACAGGGGGCACAGATACGCAGTATTTT. The full variable domain, in which reference TRBV7-3 and TRBJ2-3 provide the parts outside the CDR3, is GAGVSQTPSNKVTEKGKYVELRCDPISGHTALYWYRQSLGQGPEFLIYFQGTGAADDSGLPNDRFFAVRPEGSVSTLKIQRTERGDSAVYLCASSLTGGTDTQYFGPGTRLTVL.